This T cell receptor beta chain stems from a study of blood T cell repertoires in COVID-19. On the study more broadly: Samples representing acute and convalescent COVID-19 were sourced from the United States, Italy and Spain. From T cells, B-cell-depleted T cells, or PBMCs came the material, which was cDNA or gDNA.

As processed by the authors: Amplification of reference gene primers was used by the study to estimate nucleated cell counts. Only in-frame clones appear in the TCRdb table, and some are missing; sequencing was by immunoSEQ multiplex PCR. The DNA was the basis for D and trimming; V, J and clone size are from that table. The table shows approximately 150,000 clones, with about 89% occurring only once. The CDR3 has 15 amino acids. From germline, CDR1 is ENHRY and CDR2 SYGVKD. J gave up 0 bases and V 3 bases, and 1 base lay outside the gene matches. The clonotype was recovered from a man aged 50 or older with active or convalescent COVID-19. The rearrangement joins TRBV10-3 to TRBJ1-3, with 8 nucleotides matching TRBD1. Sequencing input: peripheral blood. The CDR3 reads CAISEGQGSGNTIYF. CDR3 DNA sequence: TGTGCCATCAGTGAAGGACAGGGCTCTGGAAACACCATATATTTT.